These 2 T cell receptor beta chains were all obtained from the same sample, sequenced in a study of T-cell memory formation after mild COVID-19. TCRdb reanalysed the 5' RACE reads using MiXCR and keeps one entry per CDR3 protein. The sample lists 450,000 or so distinct CDR3 sequences; 25% were seen once. The sequenced sample was PBMCs or a T cell subset sorted from them (not recorded which). The receptors were gathered from an adult woman who had mild COVID-19 (a few samples of this study predate the infection). Cell type and time point are not known.

This clonotype has more than one count but fewer than ten. The chain has TRBV5-1 and TRBJ2-2; 9 nucleotides match TRBD1. The V gene end was trimmed by 3 bases and the J gene end by 5 bases; junction bases not matched to a gene: 5. The CDR3 loop spans 15 amino acids. Germline CDR1 is SGHRS and CDR2 is YFSETQ. CDR3 DNA sequence: TGCGCCAGCAGCTACCGGGACAGGGTAACCGGGGAGCTGTTTTTT. Translation: CASSYRDRVTGELFF.

This clonotype was detected only a few times. The rearrangement uses TRBV7-9 and TRBJ2-7, with D possibly matching TRBD2 (6 bases). CDR1 and CDR2 (germline): SEHNR, FQNEAQ (reference sequence). V gave up 1 base and J gave up 7 bases, with 17 bases separating them. The CDR3 consists of 15 residues. The CDR3 sequence is CASSLVGSREREQYF. CDR3 in DNA: TGTGCCAGCAGCTTAGTAGGTTCGCGGGAACGGGAGCAGTACTTC. Using reference TRBV7-9 and TRBJ2-7 for the parts outside the CDR3, the full variable domain is DTGVSQNPRHKITKRGQNVTFRCDPISEHNRLYWYRQTLGQGPEFLTYFQNEAQLEKSRLLSDRFSAERPKGSFSTLEIQRTEQGDSAMYLCASSLVGSREREQYFGPGTRLTVT.